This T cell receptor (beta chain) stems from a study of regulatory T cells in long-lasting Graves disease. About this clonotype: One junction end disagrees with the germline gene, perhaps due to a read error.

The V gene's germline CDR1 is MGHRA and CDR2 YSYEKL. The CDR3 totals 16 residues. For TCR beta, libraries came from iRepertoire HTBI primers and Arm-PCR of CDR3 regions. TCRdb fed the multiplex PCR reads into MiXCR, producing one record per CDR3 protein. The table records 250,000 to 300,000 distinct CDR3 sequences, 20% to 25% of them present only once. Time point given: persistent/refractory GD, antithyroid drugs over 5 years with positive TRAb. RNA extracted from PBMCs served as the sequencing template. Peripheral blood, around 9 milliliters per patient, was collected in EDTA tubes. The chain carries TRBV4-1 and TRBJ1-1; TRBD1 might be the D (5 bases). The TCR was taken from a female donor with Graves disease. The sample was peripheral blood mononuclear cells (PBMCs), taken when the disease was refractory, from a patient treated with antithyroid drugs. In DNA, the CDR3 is TGCACCAGCAGCCAAGAAACCGGGACTTCGAACACTGAAGCTTTCTTT. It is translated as CTSSQETGTSNTEAFF.